The sequence of this TCR beta chain was determined in a study of blood T cell repertoires in COVID-19. Germline lookup yields CDR1 SGHRS and CDR2 YFSETQ. Deletions cut 0 bases from V and 2 bases from J, with 6 bases between. This CDR3 is built from 14 residues. The data were produced by immunoSEQ multiplex PCR, yet TCRdb's version contains in-frame clones alone and is incomplete. The data contain approximately 480,000 clones, 75% to 90% of them singletons. The sample comprised PBMCs or T cells enriched from blood (not recorded which). This chain joins TRBV5-1 and TRBJ1-3; D not resolved. The sequence derives from a woman aged 18 to 35 who had recovered from COVID-19. The CDR3 sequence is CASSLERPGNTIYF. Written as DNA, the CDR3 is TGCGCCAGCAGCTTGGAGCGCCCTGGAAACACCATATATTTT.